Below, 13 T cell receptor beta chains from the same sample are listed, as sequenced in a study of T cells in Graves' hyperthyroidism and ophthalmopathy (dated by TCRdb to between 2019 and 2020). The library was produced with multiplex PCR. Instrument used: Illumina HiSeq 2000. The TCR beta CDR3 regions were amplified from the RNA transcripts. The first round of RT-PCR for the TCR CDR3 was performed with the HTBI primer set and the Qiagen OneStep RT-PCR kit. TCRdb reprocessing: public reads trimmed at Q25 with fastp, clones called with MiXCR, in-frame beta chains kept. Here each entry gathers all rows of one CDR3 protein and keeps the most common genes and DNA. Counted in this sample were 500,000 to 650,000 distinct CDR3 sequences; 40% to 50% of them appeared once. The ten biggest clones cover about two fifths of the sample. Sequencing used peripheral blood or thyroid tissue (not recorded which). These receptors originate from an adult woman with Graves' disease, either hyperthyroidism or ophthalmopathy (not recorded which).

The chain recombines TRBV2 with TRBJ1-2; D remains ambiguous. CDR1 and CDR2 from the germline V gene are SNHLY and FYNNEI. This CDR3 is 16 amino acids long. V was pared by 6 bases and J by 8 bases, with 25 bases between. The CDR3: CASSLVVGRPLYGYTF. In DNA, the CDR3 is TGTGCCAGCAGCTTAGTGGTTGGCAGGCCCCTCTACGGCTACACCTTC.

This chain's CDR3 is CASSEGGNTGELFF. DNA for the CDR3: TGTGCCAGCAGCGAGGGGGGAAACACCGGGGAGCTGTTTTTT. The J gene is TRBJ2-2, the V gene TRBV7-9; either TRBD1 or TRBD2 may fit D (6 bases each). The CDR3 sequence is 14 residues long. Germline CDR1 is SEHNR and CDR2 is FQNEAQ (reference sequence). Trimming pared 5 bases from V and 2 bases from J, leaving 9 bases between.

This clonotype was observed many times. An end of the junction does not agree with germline; a read error may underlie this. The chain carries TRBV7-2 and TRBJ2-5, with 8 bases identical to TRBD2. Germline V gives CDR1 SGHTA, CDR2 FQGNSA. This CDR3 contains 14 residues. CDR3 amino acids: CASSLGGGLETQYF. In DNA, the CDR3 is TGCGCCAGCAGCCTGGGCGGGGGGCTTGAGACCCAGTACTTC.

This clonotype was counted many times. V gene TRBV5-1 combines with J gene TRBJ2-2; tentative D call: TRBD1 (5 bases). The CDR3 is 15 amino acids. V lost 4 bases, J lost 0 bases, and 10 bases lay in between. The germline V gene encodes CDR1 SGHRS and CDR2 YFSETQ. The CDR3 DNA sequence: TGCGCCAGCAGCCAGACAGATGCGAACACCGGGGAGCTGTTTTTT. Translated: CASSQTDANTGELFF.

This clonotype was detected many times. The chain carries TRBV10-2 and TRBJ2-5; no firm D call. The germline CDR1 and CDR2 sequences are WSHSY and SAAADI. There are 15 residues in the CDR3. The V end lost 0 bases, the J end lost 5 bases, and 13 bases lay between the germline ends. The CDR3 nucleotides are TGCGCCAGCAGTGAGTCGCTGGGTACCACCGAGACCCAGTACTTC. This encodes CASSESLGTTETQYF.

The chain has TRBV10-3 and TRBJ1-5, with 10 bases that match TRBD1. Germline CDR1 reads ENHRY; CDR2 reads SYGVKD. The CDR3 length is 14 residues. The CDR3 DNA is TGTGCTAGACCCCCGGGACAGGGGAGGCAGCCCCAGCATTTT. Translation gives CARPPGQGRQPQHF.

This clonotype was counted only a few times. The germline gene is not matched at one end of the junction; a read error may be the cause. The J gene is TRBJ2-5, the V gene TRBV7-9; D unresolved. CDR1 SEHNR and CDR2 FQNEAQ come from the germline V gene (reference sequence). The CDR3 has 11 residues. CDR3: CASSLDGPRRF. For the CDR3, the DNA is TGTGCCAGCAGCTTAGACGGACCCAGACGGTTC.

The J gene is TRBJ1-6, the V gene TRBV30; D is unresolved. The V gene lost 5 bases and the J gene lost 8 bases, with 7 bases spanning the gap. Germline lookup yields CDR1 GTSNPN and CDR2 SVGIG (reference sequence). The CDR3 totals 11 residues. CDR3 residues: CAWGSYSPLHF. For the CDR3, the DNA is TGTGCCTGGGGCTCCTATTCACCCCTCCACTTT.

In its sample, this clonotype was seen a few times. The V and J genes are TRBV7-8 and TRBJ2-7; D might be TRBD2 (5 bases). CDR3 size: 14 residues. V lost 2 bases and J lost 0, with 8 bases in between. In germline, CDR1 is SGHVS, CDR2 FQNEAQ. CDR3 DNA sequence: TGTGCCAGCAGCTTACGTAGCGCCTCCTACGAGCAGTACTTC. This translates into CASSLRSASYEQYF. Variable domain in full (rest from reference TRBV7-8 and TRBJ2-7): GAGVSQSPRYKVAKRGQDVALRCDPISGHVSLFWYQQALGQGPEFLTYFQNEAQLDKSGLPSDRFFAERPEGSVSTLKIQRTQQEDSAVYLCASSLRSASYEQYFGPGTRLTVT.

The chain combines TRBV9 with TRBJ1-2; the match to TRBD1 covers 7 bases. Germline assignment: CDR1 SGDLS and CDR2 YYNGEE. Trimming at V came to 0 bases and at J to 6 bases, leaving 14 bases not matched to a gene. This CDR3 is 17 amino acids long. CDR3 protein: CASSVGPQGYETDGYTF. The CDR3 DNA reads as TGTGCCAGCAGCGTAGGGCCACAGGGGTATGAGACGGATGGCTACACCTTC.

V gene TRBV25-1 combines with J gene TRBJ2-5; 7 bases fit TRBD2. CDR3 size: 16 residues. Germline CDR1 MGHDK, CDR2 SYGVNS. The V gene end was trimmed by 2 bases and the J gene end by 5 bases; junction bases not matched to a gene: 11. The CDR3 loop reads CASSETGGRSLETQYF. CDR3 DNA sequence: TGTGCCAGCAGTGAAACCGGCGGGAGATCATTGGAGACCCAGTACTTC.

This clonotype was observed at least ten times. The genes are TRBV4-1 and TRBJ1-2; 9 bases map to TRBD1. The CDR3 sequence is 16 residues long. Germline CDR1 and CDR2: MGHRA and YSYEKL. V dropped 1 base and J dropped 1; count of bases not matched to a gene: 4. CDR3: CASSQVPGQGNYGYTF. In DNA form, the CDR3 reads TGCGCCAGCAGCCAAGTACCGGGACAGGGTAACTATGGCTACACCTTC.

The rearrangement joins TRBV29-1 to TRBJ1-2, with unresolved D. In germline, CDR1 is SQVTM, CDR2 ANQGSEA. The CDR3 consists of 13 residues. Trimming took off 5 bases at V and 6 bases at J, with 16 bases between the two ends. The CDR3 sequence: CSVQDGDGNGYTF. CDR3 coding DNA: TGCAGCGTTCAGGACGGGGATGGGAATGGCTACACCTTC.